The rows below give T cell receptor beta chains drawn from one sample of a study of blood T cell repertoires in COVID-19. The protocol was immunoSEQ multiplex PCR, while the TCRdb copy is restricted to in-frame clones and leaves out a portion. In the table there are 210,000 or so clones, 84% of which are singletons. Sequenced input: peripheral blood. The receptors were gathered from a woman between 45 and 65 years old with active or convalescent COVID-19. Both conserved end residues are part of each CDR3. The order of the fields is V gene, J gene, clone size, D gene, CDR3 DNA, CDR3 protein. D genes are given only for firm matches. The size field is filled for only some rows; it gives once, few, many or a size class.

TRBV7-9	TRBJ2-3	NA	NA	TGTGCCAGCAGGGAGCCCCCGTATAGCACAGATACGCAGTATTTT	CASREPPYSTDTQYF
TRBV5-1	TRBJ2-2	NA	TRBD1	TGCGCCAGCAGCTTTCCGGGACAGGGGGCCACCGGGGAGCTGTTTTTT	CASSFPGQGATGELFF
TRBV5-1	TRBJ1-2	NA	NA	TGCGCCAGCAGCCCTTACAGGGTCTTTGACTATGGCTACACCTTC	CASSPYRVFDYGYTF
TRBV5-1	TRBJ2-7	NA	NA	TGCGCCAGCAGACAAGGACAGGGAGGGGAGCAGTACTTC	CASRQGQGGEQYF
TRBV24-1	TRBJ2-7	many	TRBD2	TGTGCCACCAGTCGGGGGGACCTTTCCGACGAGCAGTACTTC	CATSRGDLSDEQYF
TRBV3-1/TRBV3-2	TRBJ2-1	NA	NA	TGTGCCAGCAGCCAATTAGGGGGAACGAATGAGCAGTTCTTC	CASSQLGGTNEQFF
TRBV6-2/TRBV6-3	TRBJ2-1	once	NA	TGTGCCAGCAGTTACTCGACCGTAGTTTCACCCTTCCTAGGCTACAATGAGCAGTTCTTC	CASSYSTVVSPFLGYNEQFF
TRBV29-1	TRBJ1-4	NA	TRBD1	TGCAGCGTGGGCTGGACAGGGGGCGGTGAAAAACTGTTTTTT	CSVGWTGGGEKLFF
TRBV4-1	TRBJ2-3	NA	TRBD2	TGCGCCAGCAGCCAAGGCGGGGGGGCAGGAGATACGCAGTATTTT	CASSQGGGAGDTQYF
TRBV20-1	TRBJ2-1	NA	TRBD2	TGCAGTGCTAGTTCGACTAGCGGGGTCCGGGGTGAGCAGTTCTTC	CSASSTSGVRGEQFF
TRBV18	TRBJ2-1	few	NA	TGTGCCAGCTCACCAAATTGGCGGGATGGGGGTGAGCAGTTCTTC	CASSPNWRDGGEQFF
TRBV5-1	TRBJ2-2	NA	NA	TGCGCCAGCAGCTTGACAGGCCAGGGGGGGAACACCGGGGAGCTGTTTTTT	CASSLTGQGGNTGELFF
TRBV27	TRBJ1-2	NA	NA	TGTGCCAGCAGTTCCACCCGCGGGGCTCAGGGCTACACCTTC	CASSSTRGAQGYTF
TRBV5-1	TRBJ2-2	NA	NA	TGCGCCAGCAGCTTGGCCCTGAACACCGGGGAGCTGTTTTTT	CASSLALNTGELFF
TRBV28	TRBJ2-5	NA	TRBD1	TGTGCCAGCAGCGCAGGGGGTCAAGAGACCCAGTACTTC	CASSAGGQETQYF
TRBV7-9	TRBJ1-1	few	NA	TGTGCCAGCAGTGCCCGCGGGGATAACACTGAAGCTTTCTTT	CASSARGDNTEAFF
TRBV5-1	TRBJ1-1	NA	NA	TGCGCCAGCCGCGACACTGCTGAAGCTTTCTTT	CASRDTAEAFF
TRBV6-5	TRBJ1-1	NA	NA	TGTGCCAGCAGTCGTCACAGGGACACTGAAGCTTTCTTT	CASSRHRDTEAFF
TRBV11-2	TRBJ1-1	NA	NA	TGTGCCAGCAGCTTTCACACCGTGGCTGAAGCTTTCTTT	CASSFHTVAEAFF
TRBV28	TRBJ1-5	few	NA	TGTGCCAGCAGTCCACCGCGGACACCTTATAGGCAGCATTTT	CASSPPRTPYRQHF
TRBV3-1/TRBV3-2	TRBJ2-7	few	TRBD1	TGTGCCAGCAGCCAAGAACAGGGGAATTACGAGCAGTACTTC	CASSQEQGNYEQYF
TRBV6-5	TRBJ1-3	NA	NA	TGTGCCAGTACGGCCGGGGGGCAAAGAAACACCATATATTTT	CASTAGGQRNTIYF
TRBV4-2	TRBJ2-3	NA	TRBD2	TGTGCCAGCAGCCGAGAAGCGGGAGCGGTGGATACGCAGTATTTT	CASSREAGAVDTQYF
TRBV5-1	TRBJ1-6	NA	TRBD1	TGCGCCAGCAGCCCTAGGGGACAGGGCTATAATTCACCCCTCCACTTT	CASSPRGQGYNSPLHF
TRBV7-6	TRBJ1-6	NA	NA	TGTGCCAGCAGCTTAGCATCTCCAGGATCCTATAATTCACCCCTCCACTTT	CASSLASPGSYNSPLHF
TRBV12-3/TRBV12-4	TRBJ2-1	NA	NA	TGTGCCAGCAGTTTAATAGATGAGCAGTTCTTC	CASSLIDEQFF
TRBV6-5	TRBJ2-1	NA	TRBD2	TGTGCCAGCAGTTACTCAGTAGCGGGAGGAAATGAGCAGTTCTTC	CASSYSVAGGNEQFF
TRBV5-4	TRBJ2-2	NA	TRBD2	TGTGCCAGCAGCTTGCCGACTAGCGGGCCCGGGGAGCTGTTTTTT	CASSLPTSGPGELFF
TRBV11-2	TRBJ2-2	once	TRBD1	TGTGCCAGCAGCCAACCTCCGGGACAGGGGGCGACCGGGGAGCTGTTTTTT	CASSQPPGQGATGELFF
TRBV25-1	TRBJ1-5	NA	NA	TGTGCCAGCAGTGGTCAGGGACTAAATCAGCCCCAGCATTTT	CASSGQGLNQPQHF
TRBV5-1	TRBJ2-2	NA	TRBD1	TGCGCCAGCAGCGGAGGACAGGGGGCGTACACCGGGGAGCTGTTTTTT	CASSGGQGAYTGELFF